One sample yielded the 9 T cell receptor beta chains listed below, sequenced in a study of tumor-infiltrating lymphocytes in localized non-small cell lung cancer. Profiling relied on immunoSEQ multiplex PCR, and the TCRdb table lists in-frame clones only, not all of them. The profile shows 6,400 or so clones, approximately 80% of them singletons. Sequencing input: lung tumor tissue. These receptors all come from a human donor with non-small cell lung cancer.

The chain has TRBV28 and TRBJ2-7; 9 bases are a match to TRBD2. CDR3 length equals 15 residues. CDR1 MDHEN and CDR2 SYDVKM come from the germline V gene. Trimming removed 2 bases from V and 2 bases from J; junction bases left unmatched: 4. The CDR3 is CASSLGLAGPYEQYF. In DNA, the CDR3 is TGTGCCAGCAGTTTAGGCCTAGCGGGGCCCTACGAGCAGTACTTC.

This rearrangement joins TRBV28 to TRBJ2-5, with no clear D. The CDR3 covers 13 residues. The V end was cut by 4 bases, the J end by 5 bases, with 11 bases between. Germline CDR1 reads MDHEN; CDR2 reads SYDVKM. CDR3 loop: CASSSQLSETQYF. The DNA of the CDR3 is TGTGCCAGCAGTTCACAGCTATCCGAGACCCAGTACTTC. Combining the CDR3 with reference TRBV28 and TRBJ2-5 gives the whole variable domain DVKVTQSSRYLVKRTGEKVFLECVQDMDHENMFWYRQDPGLGLRLIYFSYDVKMKEKGDIPEGYSVSREKKERFSLILESASTNQTSMYLCASSSQLSETQYFGPGTRLLVL.

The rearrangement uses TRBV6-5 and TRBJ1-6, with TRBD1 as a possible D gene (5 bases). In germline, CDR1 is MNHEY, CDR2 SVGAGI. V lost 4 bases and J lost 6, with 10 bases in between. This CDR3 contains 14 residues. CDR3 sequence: CASSFREGNSPLHF. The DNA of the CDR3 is TGTGCCAGCAGTTTCAGGGAGGGTAATTCACCCCTCCACTTT.

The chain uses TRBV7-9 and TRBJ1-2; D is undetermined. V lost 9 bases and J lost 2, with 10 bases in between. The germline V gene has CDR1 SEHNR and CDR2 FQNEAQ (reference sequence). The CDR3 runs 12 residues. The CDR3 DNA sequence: TGTGCCAGTGGGTTCGCGAACTATGGCTACACCTTC. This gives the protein CASGFANYGYTF.

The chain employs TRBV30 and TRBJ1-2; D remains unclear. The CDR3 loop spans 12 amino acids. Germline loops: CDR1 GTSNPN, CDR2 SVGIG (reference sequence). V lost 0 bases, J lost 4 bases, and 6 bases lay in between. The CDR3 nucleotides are TGTGCCTGGAGTGTCCTGGGCTATGGCTACACCTTC. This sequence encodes CAWSVLGYGYTF.

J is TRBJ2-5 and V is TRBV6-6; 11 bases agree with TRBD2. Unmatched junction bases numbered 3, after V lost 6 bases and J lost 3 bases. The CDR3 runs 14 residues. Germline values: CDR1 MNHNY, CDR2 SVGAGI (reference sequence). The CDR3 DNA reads TGTGCCAGCAGGAATAGCGGGAGGGAAGAGACCCAGTACTTC. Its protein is CASRNSGREETQYF.

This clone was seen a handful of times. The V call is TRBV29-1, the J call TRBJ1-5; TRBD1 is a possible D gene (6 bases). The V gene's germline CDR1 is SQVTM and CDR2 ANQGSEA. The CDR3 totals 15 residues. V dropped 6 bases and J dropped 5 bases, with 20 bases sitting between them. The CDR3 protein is CSVAVGGQYDQPQHF. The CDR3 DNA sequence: TGCAGCGTGGCGGTTGGAGGACAGTACGATCAGCCCCAGCATTTT.

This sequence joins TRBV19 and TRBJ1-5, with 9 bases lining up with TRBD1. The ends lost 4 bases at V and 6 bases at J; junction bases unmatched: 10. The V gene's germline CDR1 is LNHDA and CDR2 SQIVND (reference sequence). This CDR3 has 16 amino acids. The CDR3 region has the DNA TGTGCCAGTAGTAAATCCGGGACAGGGAAGGGTCAGCCCCAGCATTTT. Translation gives CASSKSGTGKGQPQHF.

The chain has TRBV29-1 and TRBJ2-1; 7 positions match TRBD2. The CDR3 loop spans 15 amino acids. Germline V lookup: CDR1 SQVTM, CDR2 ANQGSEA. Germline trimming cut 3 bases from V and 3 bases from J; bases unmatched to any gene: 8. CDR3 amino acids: CSVEALASGYNEQFF. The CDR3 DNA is TGCAGCGTTGAGGCGTTGGCTAGCGGCTACAATGAGCAGTTCTTC.